The next 9 T cell receptor beta chains were all read from a single sample in a study of a mutant IDH1 vaccine in newly diagnosed glioma. These receptors are not linked to any known antigen. Method: immunoSEQ multiplex PCR; TCRdb's copy keeps in-frame clones and lacks some. The data hold about 65,000 clones, with roughly 76% observed a single time. Time point denoted: week 35, safety follow-up. Every vaccination contained 300 ug of the mutant IDH1 20-mer peptide and was paired with topical imiquimod. The material was PBMCs, obtained from a glioma patient whose treatment included an IDH1 peptide vaccine. The receptors here all came from a man aged 40-49 years with glioma.

The chain employs TRBV29-1 and TRBJ1-5, with D unresolved. The CDR3 contains 14 residues. Germline CDR1 reads SQVTM; CDR2 reads ANQGSEA. The ends were cut back, 3 bases at V and 5 bases at J, with 14 bases in the middle. The CDR3 reads CSVDDGRGDQPQHF. DNA of the CDR3: TGCAGCGTTGATGATGGACGGGGAGATCAGCCCCAGCATTTT.

The chain uses TRBV7-9 and TRBJ1-4; 8 positions agree with TRBD1. Germline trimming cut 3 bases from V and 0 bases from J; bases unmatched to any gene: 0. The CDR3 length is 15 residues. Germline assignment: CDR1 SEHNR and CDR2 FQNEAQ (reference sequence). DNA for the CDR3: TGTGCCAGCAGCTTGGGACAGGCAACTAATGAAAAACTGTTTTTT. Translation gives CASSLGQATNEKLFF.

The chain couples TRBV28 to TRBJ2-2; D possibly corresponds to TRBD2 (6 bases). Trimming pared 6 bases from V and 5 bases from J, leaving 13 bases between. Germline CDR1 reads MDHEN; CDR2 reads SYDVKM. The CDR3 totals 14 residues. DNA of the CDR3: TGTGCCAGCAGCCCGACGGGGGAAACCGGGGAGCTGTTTTTT. Translating it yields CASSPTGETGELFF.

The genes are TRBV11-3 and TRBJ1-1; 9 bases line up with TRBD1. Germline CDR1 and CDR2: SGHNT and YENEEA. The CDR3 runs 18 residues. With 5 bases clipped from V and 5 bases from J, the junction kept 18 bases outside the gene matches. The DNA for the CDR3 is TGTGCCAGCAGCATGCGAGGACAGGGGCCGAACGGGGTTACTGAAGCTTTCTTT. Protein product: CASSMRGQGPNGVTEAFF.

In this sample, this clone turned up a few times. The chain combines TRBV2 with TRBJ2-1; 12 bases agree with TRBD2. With 8 bases clipped from V and 5 bases from J, the junction kept 10 bases outside the gene matches. The V gene's germline CDR1 is SNHLY and CDR2 FYNNEI. The CDR3 contains 16 residues. DNA for the CDR3: TGTGCCAGCTTTGCTAGCGGGAGGGCCACAGACAATGAGCAGTTCTTC. Amino acid sequence: CASFASGRATDNEQFF.

The chain uses TRBV2 and TRBJ2-7, with 7 bases identical to TRBD2. The V segment lost 6 bases and the J segment 4 bases; nucleotides outside the gene matches: 9. Germline CDR1 is SNHLY and CDR2 is FYNNEI. The CDR3 length is 14 residues. The CDR3 DNA reads as TGTGCCAGCAGCGTGGAGCTAGCGGTTTACGAGCAGTACTTC. Translation: CASSVELAVYEQYF.

V usage is TRBV5-4 and J usage is TRBJ2-3, with a tentative D call TRBD1 (6 bases). CDR3 length: 14 residues. Trimming removed 4 bases from V and 0 bases from J, with 9 bases in between. The germline V gene has CDR1 SGHNT and CDR2 YYREEE (reference sequence). For the CDR3, the DNA is TGTGCCAGCAGCACCGGACAGAGCACAGATACGCAGTATTTT. This gives the protein CASSTGQSTDTQYF.

This chain uses TRBV5-1 with TRBJ1-1; D may be TRBD1 (6 bases). The CDR3 covers 15 residues. Trimming removed 4 bases at V and 0 bases at J, with 13 bases between. Germline V gene data show CDR1 as SGHRS and CDR2 as YFSETQ. The CDR3: CASSADSWVNTEAFF. The CDR3 DNA follows: TGCGCCAGCAGCGCGGACAGTTGGGTGAACACTGAAGCTTTCTTT.

This clone showed up just once. The chain joins TRBV4-2 to TRBJ2-3; TRBD2 aligns across 11 bases. Germline V gene data show CDR1 as LGHNA and CDR2 as YNFKEQ. V lost 4 bases and J lost 2; bases outside the gene matches: 8. The CDR3 runs to 17 residues. The CDR3 protein is CASSRNLAGGATDTQYF. The CDR3 nucleotides read TGTGCCAGCAGCCGAAACCTAGCGGGGGGCGCCACAGATACGCAGTATTTT.